The clone carrying this T cell receptor beta chain turned up a few times. Antigen specificity is unknown. RNA isolated from unsorted whole blood supplied the blood RNA, with germline DNA also extracted. The source of the sample is a study of tumor-infiltrating lymphocytes in primary liver carcinoma. About the study: Tumors, staged T1-T3 N0M0, spanned about 4 to 10 cm.

The investigators made TCR beta cDNA from approximately 510 ng total RNA, using a constant-region primer. Modified slightly, ARM-PCR produced TCR beta libraries over three nested multiplex PCR rounds. Primers for the first two PCR rounds were TRBV1-TRBV30 forward primers and a C-beta reverse primer (approximately 10 cycles per round). From the multiplex PCR reads, TCRdb called clonotypes with MiXCR, one entry per CDR3 protein. The profile shows fewer than 350,000 distinct CDR3 sequences, around three fifths of them singletons. The CDR3 spans 19 residues. The V gene end was trimmed by 2 bases and the J gene end by 4 bases; junction bases not matched to a gene: 17. Germline V lookup: CDR1 MNHNS, CDR2 SASEGT. Study-level findings and limits: Compared with tumor region pairs, tumor-adjacent and tumor-blood pairs overlapped less. Significantly larger top-250-clone fractions were found in tumors than in blood (p = 0.039).

The sequencing input was peripheral blood. The source is a man aged 35 to 55 with primary liver carcinoma and hepatitis B virus infection. The V gene is TRBV6-1, the J gene TRBJ1-5; 7 bases agree with TRBD1. The CDR3 loop is CASSEILSTGLGENQPQHF. CDR3 sequence (DNA): TGTGCCAGCAGTGAAATTCTATCGACAGGGCTTGGGGAAAATCAGCCCCAGCATTTT.